This T cell receptor beta chain was documented in a study of cytotoxic CD8 clonotypes in ibrutinib-treated CLL. Study in general: Responses: around 24 partial, 2 complete; after median around 64 months, roughly 15 stayed remitted, around twelve progressed. Study results and caveats: Clonality, elevated at ibrutinib response, dropped back toward baseline at progression.

To note about this clone: Its antigen is unidentified.

V was pared by 3 bases and J by 2 bases, with 7 bases of the junction left unmatched. Per the germline V gene, CDR1 is KGHSH and CDR2 is LQKENI. There are 18 residues in the CDR3. Deep sequencing aimed at 1 in 200,000 to 1 in 1 million T cells' resolution. Profiled with immunoSEQ multiplex PCR; TCRdb holds only in-frame clones, not every one. The profile shows over 70,000 clones, about four fifths of them singletons. Sequences were derived from PBMCs, sampled after 12 months of ibrutinib treatment. This TCR was sampled from a human donor with chronic lymphocytic leukemia. This chain joins TRBV18 and TRBJ2-6, with 10 bases aligning to TRBD2. The CDR3 reads CASSPRASGSAGANVLTF. DNA of the CDR3: TGTGCCAGCTCACCGCGGGCTAGCGGGAGTGCTGGGGCCAACGTCCTGACTTTC.